The rows below give T cell receptor beta chains drawn from one sample of a study of T cells in tuberculosis. This table comes from immunoSEQ multiplex PCR, and its TCRdb copy is limited to in-frame clones, with some not included. The table includes tens of thousands of clones, about 85% detected once. Sequencing used PBMCs, obtained at tuberculosis diagnosis. The receptors originated from an adult with tuberculosis. Each CDR3 is given with its conserved first and last residue. The D gene is left open where the match is weak. Size tells how often a clone was seen (once, few, many) or the class of an expanded clone, and some rows leave it out.

D gene: .
J gene: TRBJ2-1
clone size: once
V gene: TRBV5-6
CDR3 protein: CASRRRQASYNEQFF
CDR3 DNA: TGTGCCAGCAGGCGAAGACAGGCATCCTACAATGAGCAGTTCTTC

D gene: TRBD1
J gene: TRBJ2-3
clone size: .
V gene: TRBV23-1
CDR3 protein: CASIPREGQGAFTDTQYF
CDR3 DNA: TGCGCCAGCATCCCCCGGGAAGGACAGGGGGCGTTCACAGATACGCAGTATTTT

D gene: TRBD2
J gene: TRBJ2-3
clone size: few
V gene: TRBV5-6
CDR3 protein: CASSPTSGSYTQYF
CDR3 DNA: TGTGCCAGCAGCCCTACTAGCGGGAGCTATACGCAGTATTTT

D gene: TRBD2
J gene: TRBJ2-1
clone size: .
V gene: TRBV4-1
CDR3 protein: CASSQVDLGLAGSNEQFF
CDR3 DNA: TGCGCCAGCAGCCAAGTAGACCTGGGGCTAGCGGGCTCGAACGAGCAGTTCTTC

D gene: TRBD2
J gene: TRBJ2-7
clone size: few
V gene: TRBV10-1
CDR3 protein: CASSYSGRPGGEQYF
CDR3 DNA: TGCGCCAGCAGTTATAGCGGGAGGCCGGGCGGCGAGCAGTACTTC

D gene: TRBD2
J gene: TRBJ2-1
clone size: .
V gene: TRBV6-5
CDR3 protein: CASTAGAVHEQFF
CDR3 DNA: TGTGCCAGCACGGCGGGAGCGGTCCATGAGCAGTTCTTC

D gene: .
J gene: TRBJ2-3
clone size: .
V gene: TRBV11-3
CDR3 protein: CASSLGQAYTDTQYF
CDR3 DNA: TGTGCCAGCAGCTTAGGACAAGCCTACACAGATACGCAGTATTTT

D gene: TRBD2
J gene: TRBJ2-5
clone size: .
V gene: TRBV5-1
CDR3 protein: CASSLVLAGGPGETQYF
CDR3 DNA: TGCGCCAGCAGCTTGGTTCTAGCGGGAGGGCCGGGGGAGACCCAGTACTTC

D gene: .
J gene: TRBJ1-3
clone size: .
V gene: TRBV30
CDR3 protein: CAWSSGSGNTIYF
CDR3 DNA: TGTGCCTGGAGTTCGGGGTCTGGAAACACCATATATTTT

D gene: TRBD1
J gene: TRBJ1-5
clone size: .
V gene: TRBV6-1
CDR3 protein: CASSEGTGGNQPQHF
CDR3 DNA: TGTGCCAGCAGTGAAGGGACAGGAGGGAATCAGCCCCAGCATTTT

D gene: TRBD1
J gene: TRBJ2-3
clone size: .
V gene: TRBV29-1
CDR3 protein: CSVVGQSTDTQYF
CDR3 DNA: TGCAGCGTTGTGGGACAGAGCACAGATACGCAGTATTTT

D gene: .
J gene: TRBJ2-5
clone size: .
V gene: TRBV29-1
CDR3 protein: CSVEARLRETQYF
CDR3 DNA: TGCAGCGTGGAGGCGCGCCTAAGGGAGACCCAGTACTTC

D gene: TRBD1
J gene: TRBJ1-2
clone size: .
V gene: TRBV2
CDR3 protein: CASSEEDRVAGYTF
CDR3 DNA: TGTGCCAGCAGTGAAGAGGACAGGGTGGCTGGCTACACCTTC

D gene: TRBD2
J gene: TRBJ2-4
clone size: .
V gene: TRBV27
CDR3 protein: CASSLSGRGNIQYF
CDR3 DNA: TGTGCCAGCAGTTTAAGCGGGAGGGGGAACATTCAGTACTTC

D gene: .
J gene: TRBJ2-5
clone size: .
V gene: TRBV25-1
CDR3 protein: CASSEYVVAAQETQYF
CDR3 DNA: TGTGCCAGCAGTGAATATGTGGTAGCGGCTCAAGAGACCCAGTACTTC

D gene: .
J gene: TRBJ2-7
clone size: .
V gene: TRBV7-3
CDR3 protein: CASSLVPGGFEQYF
CDR3 DNA: TGTGCCAGCAGCTTAGTCCCAGGGGGGTTCGAGCAGTACTTC

D gene: TRBD2
J gene: TRBJ2-2
clone size: .
V gene: TRBV9
CDR3 protein: CASSETSGNTGELFF
CDR3 DNA: TGTGCCAGCAGCGAGACTAGCGGGAACACCGGGGAGCTGTTTTTT

D gene: .
J gene: TRBJ2-7
clone size: .
V gene: TRBV19
CDR3 protein: CASSHPGTEQYF
CDR3 DNA: TGTGCCAGTAGTCATCCGGGAACCGAGCAGTACTTC

D gene: TRBD1
J gene: TRBJ2-3
clone size: .
V gene: TRBV5-1
CDR3 protein: CASFPPGQWADTQYF
CDR3 DNA: TGCGCCAGCTTTCCTCCGGGACAGTGGGCAGATACGCAGTATTTT

D gene: TRBD2
J gene: TRBJ2-3
clone size: .
V gene: TRBV6-6
CDR3 protein: CASSSRTSGGDVF
CDR3 DNA: TGTGCCAGCAGTTCGCGGACCAGCGGGGGGGATGTTTTT

D gene: .
J gene: TRBJ2-3
clone size: .
V gene: TRBV7-2
CDR3 protein: CASSLVAGSSTDTQYF
CDR3 DNA: TGTGCCAGCAGCTTAGTTGCGGGGTCTAGCACAGATACGCAGTATTTT

D gene: .
J gene: TRBJ1-3
clone size: .
V gene: TRBV9
CDR3 protein: CASSAWTAGNTIYF
CDR3 DNA: TGTGCCAGCAGCGCGTGGACAGCTGGAAACACCATATATTTT

D gene: TRBD2
J gene: TRBJ2-3
clone size: .
V gene: TRBV5-1
CDR3 protein: CASSLGSGGPTDTQYF
CDR3 DNA: TGCGCCAGCAGCTTGGGGAGCGGGGGGCCCACAGATACGCAGTATTTT

D gene: TRBD1
J gene: TRBJ1-4
clone size: .
V gene: TRBV30
CDR3 protein: CAWSVQGAYEKLFF
CDR3 DNA: TGTGCCTGGAGTGTACAGGGGGCATATGAAAAACTGTTTTTT

D gene: TRBD2
J gene: TRBJ2-2
clone size: once
V gene: TRBV14
CDR3 protein: CASSQDYPGLAVNTGELFF
CDR3 DNA: TGTGCCAGCAGCCAAGACTACCCCGGACTAGCGGTGAACACCGGGGAGCTGTTTTTT

D gene: .
J gene: TRBJ2-3
clone size: .
V gene: TRBV30
CDR3 protein: CAWSVDPEGRFTDTQYF
CDR3 DNA: TGTGCCTGGAGCGTCGACCCCGAGGGCAGATTCACAGATACGCAGTATTTT

D gene: .
J gene: TRBJ1-1
clone size: .
V gene: TRBV14
CDR3 protein: CASSQGAGRFPFAEAFF
CDR3 DNA: TGTGCCAGCAGCCAAGGGGCAGGGAGGTTTCCTTTCGCTGAAGCTTTCTTT

D gene: TRBD2
J gene: TRBJ2-5
clone size: .
V gene: TRBV5-1
CDR3 protein: CASSILGTSGQETQYF
CDR3 DNA: TGCGCCAGCAGCATCCTCGGGACTAGCGGACAAGAGACCCAGTACTTC

D gene: .
J gene: TRBJ2-7
clone size: .
V gene: TRBV5-1
CDR3 protein: CASSLAGTSFYEQYF
CDR3 DNA: TGCGCCAGCAGCTTGGCCGGGACTTCTTTCTACGAGCAGTACTTC

D gene: TRBD1
J gene: TRBJ2-5
clone size: .
V gene: TRBV5-1
CDR3 protein: CASREGQGFDTQYF
CDR3 DNA: TGCGCCAGCAGGGAGGGACAGGGGTTTGATACCCAGTACTTC

D gene: .
J gene: TRBJ1-1
clone size: .
V gene: TRBV7-8
CDR3 protein: CATYPRVESRNTEAFF
CDR3 DNA: TGTGCCACCTACCCCCGGGTAGAAAGTCGGAACACTGAAGCTTTCTTT

D gene: .
J gene: TRBJ1-4
clone size: .
V gene: TRBV5-8
CDR3 protein: CASSFVRGGEKLFF
CDR3 DNA: TGTGCCAGCAGCTTCGTCAGGGGCGGTGAAAAACTGTTTTTT

D gene: .
J gene: TRBJ2-7
clone size: few
V gene: TRBV11-3
CDR3 protein: CASSQGQSSYEQYF
CDR3 DNA: TGTGCCAGCAGCCAAGGACAGAGCTCCTACGAGCAGTACTTC

D gene: .
J gene: TRBJ2-7
clone size: .
V gene: TRBV19
CDR3 protein: CASSIGRRSYEQYF
CDR3 DNA: TGTGCCAGTAGTATTGGCAGGCGCTCCTACGAGCAGTACTTC

D gene: TRBD1
J gene: TRBJ2-7
clone size: once
V gene: TRBV28
CDR3 protein: CASSLVRGQYEQYF
CDR3 DNA: TGTGCCAGCAGTTTAGTACGGGGACAGTACGAGCAGTACTTC

D gene: TRBD1
J gene: TRBJ1-3
clone size: .
V gene: TRBV7-8
CDR3 protein: CASSPDRGHSGNTIYF
CDR3 DNA: TGTGCCAGCAGTCCCGACAGGGGCCACTCTGGAAACACCATATATTTT